Sequencing of this T cell receptor beta chain was carried out in a study of T cell responses to AZD1222 COVID-19 vaccine. Study details: Pooled in the analysis were second doses at about 4 or about 12 weeks. Notes on the study in general: The CD4 TCRs associated with vaccination extended across spike and predominated at 160-218 and 743-854.

Method: immunoSEQ multiplex PCR; TCRdb's copy keeps in-frame clones and lacks some. The sample lists under 95,000 clones; 88% were seen once. Germline CDR1 SGHNT, CDR2 YENEEA. Trimming removed 3 bases from V and 3 bases from J, with 10 bases in between. This CDR3 spans 14 amino acids. About this clone: The target antigen is unknown.

This clonotype was sampled from an adult in good health. The chain couples TRBV11-3 to TRBJ2-3; D may be TRBD2 (5 bases). The sample in question was peripheral blood, obtained on day 0 of AZD1222 vaccination. The CDR3 loop is CASSFSGMTDTQYF. The CDR3 coding sequence is TGTGCCAGCAGCTTTTCGGGGATGACAGATACGCAGTATTTT.